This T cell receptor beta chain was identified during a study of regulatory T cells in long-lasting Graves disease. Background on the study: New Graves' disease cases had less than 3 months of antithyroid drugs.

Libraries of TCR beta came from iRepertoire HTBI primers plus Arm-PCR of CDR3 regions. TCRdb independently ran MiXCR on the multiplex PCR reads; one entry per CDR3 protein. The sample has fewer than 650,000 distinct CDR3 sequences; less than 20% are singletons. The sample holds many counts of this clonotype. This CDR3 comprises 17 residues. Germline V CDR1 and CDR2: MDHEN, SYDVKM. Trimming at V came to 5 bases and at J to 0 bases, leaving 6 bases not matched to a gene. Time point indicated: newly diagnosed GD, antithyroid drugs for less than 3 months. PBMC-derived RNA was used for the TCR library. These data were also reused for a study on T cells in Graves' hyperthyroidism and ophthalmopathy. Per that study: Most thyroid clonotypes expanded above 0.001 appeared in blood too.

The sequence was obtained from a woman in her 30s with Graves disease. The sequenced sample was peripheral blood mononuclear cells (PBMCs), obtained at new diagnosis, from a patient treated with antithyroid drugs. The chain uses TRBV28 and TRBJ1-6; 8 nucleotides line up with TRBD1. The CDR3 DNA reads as TGTGCCAGCAGTCCACCGGGACAGGACTCCTATAATTCACCCCTCCACTTT. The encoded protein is CASSPPGQDSYNSPLHF.